The sequence of this T cell receptor (beta chain) was determined in a study of blood T cell repertoires in COVID-19. Study summary: Samples representing acute and convalescent COVID-19 were sourced from the United States, Italy and Spain. Sample material is recorded as cDNA or gDNA derived from T cells, B-cell-depleted T cells, or PBMCs.

V was cut by 5 bases and J by 1 base, with 17 bases left in between. CDR1 and CDR2 (germline): SGHVS, FQNEAQ. The CDR3 contains 16 residues. Original processing methods: For nucleated cells, counts were estimated from reference gene primer amplification. Assay: immunoSEQ multiplex PCR; the TCRdb copy retains only in-frame clones and omits some. V, J and clone size reflect that table, while D and trimming were determined from the DNA. The sample yields approximately 340,000 clones, about 83% seen once. Only a few counts were recorded for this clone. The specimen was peripheral blood. The TCR was taken from a man aged 30 to 39 with active or convalescent COVID-19. The chain has TRBV7-8 and TRBJ1-1; tentatively, D is TRBD1 (6 bases). CDR3 nucleotides: TGTGCCAGCAGCCCGGTCGGGGGGGGCGCGAACACTGAAGCTTTCTTT. This encodes CASSPVGGGANTEAFF. Filled out from reference TRBV7-8 and TRBJ1-1, the complete variable domain reads GAGVSQSPRYKVAKRGQDVALRCDPISGHVSLFWYQQALGQGPEFLTYFQNEAQLDKSGLPSDRFFAERPEGSVSTLKIQRTQQEDSAVYLCASSPVGGGANTEAFFGQGTRLTVV.